What follows are 29 T cell receptor beta chains derived from one specimen sequenced in a study of blood T cell repertoires in COVID-19. TCRdb keeps only in-frame clones here, not all; method: immunoSEQ multiplex PCR. The table includes more than 100,000 clones, more than 75% detected once. Sequences were obtained from peripheral blood. These receptors were taken from a human donor in a cohort sampled during active COVID-19.

This clone was counted between two and nine times. The rearrangement uses TRBV7-8 and TRBJ2-5, with a tentative D call TRBD1 (5 bases). CDR1 and CDR2 (germline): SGHVS, FQNEAQ. Trimming left V 5 bases short and J 5 bases short, with 12 bases between. This CDR3 has 13 residues. The CDR3 loop is CASSPDIQETQYF. Written as DNA, the CDR3 is TGTGCCAGCAGCCCGGACATCCAGGAGACCCAGTACTTC.

The rearrangement joins TRBV6-4 to TRBJ1-5; D is perhaps TRBD1 (6 bases). The ends were cut back, 5 bases at V and 2 bases at J, with 13 bases in the middle. The CDR3 covers 15 residues. The V gene's germline CDR1 is MRHNA and CDR2 SNTAGT. The CDR3 DNA reads TGTGCCAGCAGTATTCGTCCAGGGGGCAATCAGCCCCAGCATTTT. As protein: CASSIRPGGNQPQHF.

The chain recombines TRBV18 with TRBJ2-3; D unresolved. The germline V gene encodes CDR1 KGHSH and CDR2 LQKENI. Between the trimmed V and J ends, which lost 2 bases and 6 bases, there was a span of 6 bases. This CDR3 has 12 residues. CDR3 loop: CASSPESDTQYF. In DNA form, the CDR3 reads TGTGCCAGCTCACCAGAGAGCGATACGCAGTATTTT.

V usage is TRBV27 and J usage is TRBJ1-6; D is unresolved. CDR1 is MNHEY, CDR2 SMNVEV, per germline (reference sequence). With 2 bases removed from V and 2 bases from J, the gap between germline ends came to 7 bases. The CDR3 has 15 residues. The CDR3 DNA reads as TGTGCCAGCAGTTTAGATACAACCTATAATTCACCCCTCCACTTT. Encoded protein: CASSLDTTYNSPLHF.

The chain recombines TRBV5-8 with TRBJ2-3, with D perhaps matching TRBD1 (6 bases). The germline gives CDR1 SGHTS, CDR2 YDEGEE. Trimming took off 9 bases at V and 2 bases at J, with 19 bases between the two ends. The CDR3 totals 15 residues. CDR3 nucleotide sequence: TGTGCCACCCAAAGGGGGTATGGACACACAGATACGCAGTATTTT. It translates to CATQRGYGHTDTQYF.

The rearrangement links TRBV12-3 or TRBV12-4 to TRBJ1-5, with D possibly matching TRBD1 (5 bases). The CDR3 length is 13 residues. V shed 10 bases and J shed 15 bases, with 25 bases lying between them. The CDR3 bases are TGTGCCACCTCATGGGGGATACGGGGGGTTCTGCATTTT. It specifies CATSWGIRGVLHF.

V gene TRBV10-3 combines with J gene TRBJ1-4; a possible D gene is TRBD1 (6 bases). This CDR3 is built from 14 residues. In germline, CDR1 is ENHRY, CDR2 SYGVKD. V lost 4 bases and J 8 bases, leaving 14 bases between the germline ends. The CDR3 region is CAISGGRGFEKLFF. CDR3 nucleotide sequence: TGTGCCATCAGTGGGGGCAGGGGTTTCGAAAAACTGTTTTTT.

This chain links TRBV19 with TRBJ2-7, with 7 nucleotides matching TRBD2. V shed 6 bases, J shed 2 bases, and the junction held 7 bases outside the gene matches. Germline V gene data show CDR1 as LNHDA and CDR2 as SQIVND (reference sequence). This CDR3 has 14 residues. Here the CDR3 DNA reads TGTGCCAGTAGCGGGGGGATCCTTACCTACGAGCAGTACTTC. It translates to CASSGGILTYEQYF.

The chain recombines TRBV4-3 with TRBJ2-7; D unclear. CDR3 length: 14 residues. In germline, CDR1 is LGHNA, CDR2 YSLEER. The V gene lost 1 base and the J gene lost 6 bases, with 13 bases spanning the gap. This chain's CDR3 is CASSQGAAPAEQYF. In DNA form, the CDR3 reads TGCGCCAGCAGCCAAGGGGCAGCCCCAGCCGAGCAGTACTTC.

A single count supports this clone. V usage is TRBV5-1 and J usage is TRBJ1-1, with 7 bases that match TRBD1. Per the germline V gene, CDR1 is SGHRS and CDR2 is YFSETQ. V lost 4 bases and J lost 0; bases outside the gene matches: 9. The length of the CDR3 is 16 residues. The CDR3 loop is CASSTVVTGLNTEAFF. Written as DNA, the CDR3 is TGCGCCAGCAGCACTGTAGTGACAGGGCTGAACACTGAAGCTTTCTTT.

The CDR3 DNA follows: TGTGCCAGCAGTGAAGCGCAAGGGAGTAAGCAGTATTTT. Translation: CASSEAQGSKQYF. The chain links TRBV2 to TRBJ2-3; weak D call: TRBD2 (5 bases). The germline V gene encodes CDR1 SNHLY and CDR2 FYNNEI. The CDR3 runs 13 residues. Trimming removed 0 bases from V and 11 bases from J, with 12 bases in between.

This clone was observed a handful of times. This sequence joins TRBV19 and TRBJ1-5; perhaps TRBD1 as D (6 bases). CDR1 and CDR2 (germline): LNHDA, SQIVND (reference sequence). V was pared by 6 bases and J by 6 bases, with 12 bases between. The length of the CDR3 is 13 residues. DNA for the CDR3: TGTGCCAGTAGGCCAGGGGTCCGTCAGCCCCAGCATTTT. This sequence encodes CASRPGVRQPQHF.

The gene calls are TRBV19 and TRBJ1-6; TRBD1 matches at 10 bases. CDR3 length: 14 residues. Germline V gives CDR1 LNHDA, CDR2 SQIVND (reference sequence). Trimming removed 10 bases from V and 10 bases from J; junction bases left unmatched: 10. CDR3 coding DNA: TGTGCCACCGGGGGACAGGGGTGGGAGTCACCCCTCCACTTT. This translates into CATGGQGWESPLHF. The full variable domain, its missing parts supplied by reference TRBV19 and TRBJ1-6, is DGGITQSPKYLFRKEGQNVTLSCEQNLNHDAMYWYRQDPGQGLRLIYYSQIVNDFQKGDIAEGYSVSREKKESFPLTVTSAQKNPTAFYLCATGGQGWESPLHFGNGTRLTVT.

The V and J genes are TRBV9 and TRBJ1-4; 8 bases are a match to TRBD1. The CDR3 length is 15 residues. Germline V gives CDR1 SGDLS, CDR2 YYNGEE. V dropped 3 bases and J dropped 3; count of bases not matched to a gene: 4. The CDR3 nucleotides read TGTGCCAGCAGCGCCCAGGGGGCACCTAATGAAAAACTGTTTTTT. Amino acid sequence: CASSAQGAPNEKLFF.

Only a few counts were recorded for this clone. The rearrangement joins TRBV7-3 to TRBJ1-2; maybe TRBD1 (5 bases). Trimming removed 2 bases at V and 11 bases at J, with 12 bases between. Germline-derived CDR1 and CDR2 are SGHTA and FQGTGA. The length of the CDR3 is 12 residues. This chain's CDR3 is CASSLPGRAYTF. DNA of the CDR3: TGTGCCAGCAGCTTACCGGGCAGGGCGTACACCTTC.

The V and J genes are TRBV6-6 and TRBJ2-2; a weak D match, TRBD2 (7 bases). Germline V lookup: CDR1 MNHNY, CDR2 SVGAGI (reference sequence). CDR3 length equals 17 residues. Between the trimmed V and J ends, which lost 5 bases and 4 bases, there was a span of 20 bases. The CDR3 reads CASSLKEGGTSTGELFF. The CDR3 DNA sequence: TGTGCCAGCAGTCTGAAGGAGGGGGGGACGTCCACCGGGGAGCTGTTTTTT.

V and J are TRBV5-1 and TRBJ2-2; D is possibly TRBD1 (5 bases). Deletions cut 4 bases from V and 3 bases from J, with 19 bases between. The CDR3 runs to 17 residues. CDR1 and CDR2 (germline): SGHRS, YFSETQ. In nucleotides, the CDR3 is TGCGCCAGCAGCCCGGGCGTGGGGCGCTTCGACACCGGGGAGCTGTTTTTT. It yields the protein CASSPGVGRFDTGELFF. The entire variable domain, with the rest obtained from reference TRBV5-1 and TRBJ2-2, is as follows: KAGVTQTPRYLIKTRGQQVTLSCSPISGHRSVSWYQQTPGQGLQFLFEYFSETQRNKGNFPGRFSGRQFSNSRSEMNVSTLELGDSALYLCASSPGVGRFDTGELFFGEGSRLTVL.

The chain uses TRBV2 and TRBJ1-2; D ambiguous. The V and J ends lost 6 bases and 0 bases respectively, with 11 bases between them. The germline V gene has CDR1 SNHLY and CDR2 FYNNEI. This CDR3 has 14 amino acids. The CDR3 loop reads CASRPEITNYGYTF. In DNA, the CDR3 is TGTGCCAGCAGGCCGGAGATCACTAACTATGGCTACACCTTC.

This chain uses TRBV19 with TRBJ1-1; unclear D gene. The V and J ends lost 4 bases and 5 bases respectively, with 14 bases between them. CDR3 length equals 14 residues. Germline values: CDR1 LNHDA, CDR2 SQIVND (reference sequence). Here the CDR3 DNA reads TGTGCCAGTAGTACCCGGACGGGATGGACTGAAGCTTTCTTT. This gives the protein CASSTRTGWTEAFF.

V is TRBV30 and J is TRBJ1-1; possible D gene TRBD1, 6 bases. The CDR3 runs 13 residues. V lost 1 base and J lost 10, with 16 bases in between. The germline V gene encodes CDR1 GTSNPN and CDR2 SVGIG (reference sequence). The CDR3 DNA is TGTGCCTGGAGTGCCCATCAGGGGCCCCGAGCTTTCTTT. As protein: CAWSAHQGPRAFF.

The chain couples TRBV7-6 to TRBJ2-7; TRBD2 matches 11 bases. The germline CDR1 and CDR2 sequences are SGHVS and FNYEAQ. The CDR3 spans 14 residues. Trimming at V came to 7 bases and at J to 4 bases, leaving 6 bases not matched to a gene. CDR3 DNA: TGTGCCAGCAAACCGGGACTAGCGGAATACGAGCAGTACTTC. Its protein product is CASKPGLAEYEQYF.

The chain couples TRBV6-2 or TRBV6-3 to TRBJ2-7; TRBD2 agrees at 7 bases. The germline V gene has CDR1 MNHEY and CDR2 SVGEGT. There are 14 residues in the CDR3. The ends lost 6 bases at V and 3 bases at J; junction bases unmatched: 8. CDR3 residues: CASSPLGGGYEQYF. For the CDR3, the DNA is TGTGCCAGCAGCCCTCTGGGGGGGGGCTACGAGCAGTACTTC.

The chain links TRBV19 to TRBJ1-2, with a possible D match to TRBD1 (6 bases). The CDR3 runs to 13 residues. Germline V gives CDR1 LNHDA, CDR2 SQIVND (reference sequence). V was pared by 5 bases and J by 3 bases, with 10 bases between. The DNA of the CDR3 is TGTGCCAGTAGTTCGCGGACAGACTATGGCTACACCTTC. Protein sequence: CASSSRTDYGYTF.

Many counts were recorded for this clone. The chain has TRBV3-1 (or the pseudogene TRBV3-2) and TRBJ1-4, with 8 bases that match TRBD1. Germline V lookup: CDR1 LGHDT, CDR2 YNNKEL (reference sequence). The CDR3 extends over 18 amino acids. With 0 bases clipped from V and 11 bases from J, the junction kept 17 bases outside the gene matches. CDR3 sequence: CASSQEGRAGGSSRKLFF. The CDR3 nucleotides are TGTGCCAGCAGCCAAGAAGGGAGGGCAGGGGGCTCCTCCCGGAAACTGTTTTTT.

This clone was detected only once. The genes are TRBV24-1 and TRBJ1-2; no definite D call. V was clipped by 0 bases and J by 9 bases, with 10 bases between them. Germline CDR1 reads KGHDR; CDR2 reads SFDVKD. The CDR3 length is 13 residues. CDR3 sequence reads: CATSDLRGESYTF. CDR3 coding DNA: TGTGCCACCAGTGATTTGCGGGGAGAGAGCTACACCTTC.

The chain carries TRBV4-1 and TRBJ2-1; 7 bases are a match to TRBD2. After removal of 1 base from V and 4 bases from J, the junction contained 4 bases not matched to a gene. Germline V gene data show CDR1 as MGHRA and CDR2 as YSYEKL. There are 15 residues in the CDR3. The CDR3 DNA sequence: TGCGCCAGCAGCCAAGGAACTAGCGTGTACAATGAGCAGTTCTTC. The encoded protein is CASSQGTSVYNEQFF.

This chain joins TRBV29-1 and TRBJ2-7, with a tentative D call TRBD2 (6 bases). The CDR3 is 13 residues long. Trimming took off 1 base at V and 2 bases at J, with 9 bases between the two ends. Germline V gives CDR1 SQVTM, CDR2 ANQGSEA. CDR3 coding DNA: TGCAGCGTTGAAGGTAGCGGAACCTACGAGCAGTACTTC. This encodes CSVEGSGTYEQYF.

V gene TRBV7-2 combines with J gene TRBJ1-2; TRBD1 matches 8 bases. This CDR3 is 16 amino acids long. V lost 2 bases and J lost 2; bases outside the gene matches: 7. Looked up from germline, CDR1 is SGHTA and CDR2 is FQGNSA. CDR3 nucleotide sequence: TGTGCCAGCAGCTTATCAATTGACAGGGGAAACTATGGCTACACCTTC. Translating it yields CASSLSIDRGNYGYTF.

The J gene is TRBJ2-7, the V gene TRBV6-2 or TRBV6-3; weak D call: TRBD1 (6 bases). Trimming cost V 4 bases and J 6 bases, with 13 bases left between them. In germline, CDR1 is MNHEY, CDR2 SVGEGT. This CDR3 contains 13 residues. DNA of the CDR3: TGTGCCAGCAGTTTCAGGGGATCCGGCGAGCAGTACTTC. This sequence encodes CASSFRGSGEQYF.